The rows below give T cell receptor beta chains drawn from one sample of a study of blood T cell repertoires in COVID-19. Generated by immunoSEQ multiplex PCR, the TCRdb table keeps only in-frame clones and is missing some. Of about 300,000 clones detected, just over 85% appear once; the ten largest clones hold less than 11%. Sequenced material: PBMCs or T cells enriched from blood (not recorded which). All receptors derive from a woman aged 18-35 years who had recovered from COVID-19. Each CDR3 is given with its conserved first and last residue. Fields, in order: clone size, D gene, V gene, J gene, CDR3 DNA, CDR3 protein. The D gene is left open where the match is weak. Clone size is not always given. Where it is, it says once, few, many or a class for expanded clones.

>-|TRBD2|TRBV5-1|TRBJ2-3
TGCGCCAGCAGCTTGGAGGCAGCGGGAACAGATACGCAGTATTTT
CASSLEAAGTDTQYF
>-|-|TRBV7-2|TRBJ2-3
TGTGCCAGCAGGGTAACAGGCAGCGATACGCAGTATTTT
CASRVTGSDTQYF
>-|-|TRBV24-1|TRBJ2-2
TGTGCCAGCACAGGGTTAACCGGGGAGCTGTTTTTT
CASTGLTGELFF
>-|-|TRBV6-5|TRBJ1-1
TGTGCCAGCAAACACGTGAACACTGAAGCTTTCTTT
CASKHVNTEAFF
>-|TRBD2|TRBV27|TRBJ2-3
TGTGCCAGCACCCTAACACCTAGCGGGAGGGCGGTAGATACGCAGTATTTT
CASTLTPSGRAVDTQYF
>once|-|TRBV25-1|TRBJ2-3
TGTGCCAGCAGTGAATATCGGCTAGTTGGCCACACAGATACGCAGTATTTT
CASSEYRLVGHTDTQYF
>-|-|TRBV3-1/TRBV3-2|TRBJ1-5
TGTGCCAGCAGCCAAGGATATAGTAGCAATCAGCCCCAGCATTTT
CASSQGYSSNQPQHF
>-|-|TRBV19|TRBJ2-7
TGTGCCAGTAGTACTGGAGTGGGAAGGGAGAGCTCCTACGAGCAGTACTTC
CASSTGVGRESSYEQYF
>-|-|TRBV2|TRBJ1-5
TGTGCCAGCAGTGAGTACAGGGGCAATCAGCCCCAGCATTTT
CASSEYRGNQPQHF
>-|TRBD1|TRBV4-1|TRBJ1-6
TGCGCCAGCAGCCAAGGGACAGGGACAATCTATAATTCACCCCTCCACTTT
CASSQGTGTIYNSPLHF
>-|-|TRBV6-1|TRBJ2-7
TGTGCCAGCAGTGAAGCCCCGGGGGGGCAGGGGGGCTCCTACGAGCAGTACTTC
CASSEAPGGQGGSYEQYF
>-|-|TRBV5-4|TRBJ2-5
TGTGCCAGCAGCTTCGGTTCGTCGGAGACCCAGTACTTC
CASSFGSSETQYF
>-|-|TRBV30|TRBJ1-2
TGTGCCTGGAGTGTAGGACAGTCGATGAACTATGGCTACACCTTC
CAWSVGQSMNYGYTF
>-|-|TRBV27|TRBJ1-6
TGTGCCAGCAGTTTATTCGTCACGGGATTGGATTCACCCCTCCACTTT
CASSLFVTGLDSPLHF